The present entry profiles one T cell receptor (beta chain) with its context. Antigen unknown. The immunoSEQ assay was v3. Sequencing depth was 1.9 million or so read pairs for survey level, 5-6 million for deep. Profiling relied on immunoSEQ multiplex PCR, and the TCRdb table lists in-frame clones only, not all of them. The sample shows around 7,000 clones, 60% to 70% of them seen only once. CDR3 size: 14 residues. V shed 1 base and J shed 3 bases, with 9 bases lying between them. The V gene's germline CDR1 is SGHTA and CDR2 FQGNSA. The data stem from a study of TIL therapy for anti-PD-1-resistant metastatic lung cancer. General study results and limits: The cohort had more treatment-naive, never-smoker and oncogene-addicted patients than typical. TIL cultures after expansion showed higher clonality and lower diversity than baseline tumor (median about 6% vs 30%).

Time point indicated: pre-treatment sample, taken before nivolumab and TIL therapy. The tumor samples were excised metastases, mostly pleural nodules or supraclavicular lymph nodes. Adults with stage 4 NSCLC were enrolled in a phase I trial. The chain recombines TRBV7-2 with TRBJ1-1, with D unresolved. This material consisted of tumor tissue, taken at baseline. The clonotype comes from a person between 25 and 80 years old with non-small cell lung cancer. The CDR3 sequence is CASSLGSGDTEAFF. DNA of the CDR3: TGTGCCAGCAGCTTAGGATCCGGGGACACTGAAGCTTTCTTT.